These 13 T cell receptor beta chains share one sample of origin, sequenced in a study of cytomegalovirus exposure and HLA in healthy donors (dated by TCRdb to about 2017). The library was produced with the immunoSEQ multiplex PCR assay. A mixture of 60 forward primers for TCR Vbeta segments and 13 reverse primers for TCR Jbeta segments was used in the multiplex PCR. As stored in TCRdb, this immuneACCESS dataset retains in-frame rearrangements with V and J assigned. A fraction of the clones does not appear; measured against another copy, unresolved V genes explain less than half of the discrepancy, and the remainder lacks a known reason. Across this sample there are 90,000 to 110,000 clones, with about 80% seen only once. The ten biggest clones cover less than 2.5% of the sample. What was sequenced was PBMCs. These receptors were taken from a man in his thirties or forties in good health and CMV-seronegative.

The chain couples TRBV11-2 to TRBJ2-7, with 9 bases that match TRBD1. The V and J ends lost 4 bases and 3 bases, in that order; junction bases with no gene match: 7. CDR1 and CDR2 (germline): SGHAT, FQNNGV. The CDR3 covers 15 residues. The CDR3: CASSSPGTGRYEQYF. The CDR3 DNA reads as TGTGCCAGCAGCTCACCCGGGACAGGGCGCTACGAGCAGTACTTC.

The V gene is TRBV30, the J gene TRBJ1-2; no firm D call. This CDR3 has 12 residues. V was shortened by 0 bases and J by 9 bases, with 11 bases between the two germline ends. The germline gives CDR1 GTSNPN, CDR2 SVGIG (reference sequence). The CDR3 coding sequence is TGTGCCTGGAGTGTAACGACTCCTCGCTACACCTTC. Amino acid sequence: CAWSVTTPRYTF.

This clone was recorded only once. The CDR3 loop is CASSEYRTSGSTDTQYF. The CDR3 nucleotides read TGTGCCAGCAGTGAATATCGGACTAGCGGAAGCACAGATACGCAGTATTTT. J is TRBJ2-3 and V is TRBV25-1, with 10 positions matching TRBD2. Losses at the gene ends were 0 bases for V and 0 bases for J; bases not matched to a gene: 3. The CDR3 is 17 residues long. Germline CDR1 MGHDK, CDR2 SYGVNS.

This clone was found once. V usage is TRBV30 and J usage is TRBJ2-3; 7 bases agree with TRBD2. CDR3 length equals 14 residues. In germline, CDR1 is GTSNPN, CDR2 SVGIG (reference sequence). The trim removed 0 bases at V and 3 bases at J, leaving 3 bases unmatched. The CDR3 DNA sequence: TGTGCCTGGAGTGTACCCGGGGGGACAGATACGCAGTATTTT. Its protein product is CAWSVPGGTDTQYF.

In DNA form, the CDR3 reads TGTGCCAGCAGCCCAGGTGTCAGCGGGGGGATCTACGAGCAGTACTTC. The encoded protein is CASSPGVSGGIYEQYF. The rearrangement joins TRBV7-7 to TRBJ2-7; TRBD2 matches 9 bases. The CDR3 runs to 16 residues. Germline V lookup: CDR1 SSHAT, CDR2 FNYEAQ (reference sequence). V dropped 5 bases and J dropped 3; count of bases not matched to a gene: 11. The entire variable domain, with the rest obtained from reference TRBV7-7 and TRBJ2-7, is as follows: GAGVSQSPRYKVTKRGQDVTLRCDPISSHATLYWYQQALGQGPEFLTYFNYEAQPDKSGLPSDRFSAERPEGSISTLTIQRTEQRDSAMYRCASSPGVSGGIYEQYFGPGTRLTVT.

The chain is built from TRBV10-1 and TRBJ2-3, with D perhaps TRBD2 (5 bases). Trimming shortened V by 3 bases and J by 5 bases, and 12 bases separated the two germline ends. CDR3 length: 14 amino acids. The germline gives CDR1 WNHNN, CDR2 SYGVQD (reference sequence). CDR3 sequence: CASSDAGIRDTQYF. The DNA for the CDR3 is TGCGCCAGCAGTGATGCGGGCATTAGAGATACGCAGTATTTT.

J is TRBJ2-1 and V is TRBV6-5, with 7 bases fitting TRBD1. Germline V lookup: CDR1 MNHEY, CDR2 SVGAGI. The CDR3 contains 13 residues. V was clipped by 3 bases and J by 7 bases; unmatched bases: 3. The CDR3 DNA follows: TGTGCCAGCAGTTATTCGGACAGGAATGAGCAGTTCTTC. Its protein product is CASSYSDRNEQFF.

The J gene is TRBJ1-6, the V gene TRBV10-3, with unresolved D. The germline V and J ends were trimmed by 5 bases and 0 bases, with 8 bases remaining between them. Germline-derived CDR1 and CDR2 are ENHRY and SYGVKD. This CDR3 contains 15 residues. The CDR3 loop is CAISLESSYNSPLHF. The CDR3 coding sequence is TGTGCCATCAGTTTAGAAAGCTCCTATAATTCACCCCTCCACTTT.

This sequence joins TRBV7-2 and TRBJ2-7; unclear D gene. The length of the CDR3 is 16 residues. Germline CDR1 is SGHTA and CDR2 is FQGNSA. Trimming cost V 1 base and J 0 bases, with 13 bases left between them. The CDR3 nucleotides are TGTGCCAGCAGCTTAGGGGTAACCTCTAGCTCCTACGAGCAGTACTTC. Its translation: CASSLGVTSSSYEQYF.

The DNA for the CDR3 is TGTGCCAGCAGCTACCCGTCCATTCCGGGGTCCACCGGGGAGCTGTTTTTT. Translating it yields CASSYPSIPGSTGELFF. The V call is TRBV7-9, the J call TRBJ2-2; tentative D call: TRBD2 (5 bases). Germline V lookup: CDR1 SEHNR, CDR2 FQNEAQ (reference sequence). The CDR3 is 17 residues long. V lost 4 bases and J lost 4, with 19 bases in between. Complete variable domain (other parts from reference TRBV7-9 and TRBJ2-2): DTGVSQNPRHKITKRGQNVTFRCDPISEHNRLYWYRQTLGQGPEFLTYFQNEAQLEKSRLLSDRFSAERPKGSFSTLEIQRTEQGDSAMYLCASSYPSIPGSTGELFFGEGSRLTVL.

This chain links TRBV2 with TRBJ2-7; the match to TRBD1 covers 8 bases. Germline V CDR1 and CDR2: SNHLY, FYNNEI. The CDR3 covers 14 residues. The V and J ends lost 8 bases and 7 bases, in that order; junction bases with no gene match: 13. The CDR3 DNA reads TGTGCCAGCCTCGATGGTGCCTACAGGGGGGAGCAGTACTTC. Its protein is CASLDGAYRGEQYF.

V gene TRBV12-5 combines with J gene TRBJ2-1; 7 bases are a match to TRBD2. The V segment lost 1 base and the J segment 8 bases; nucleotides outside the gene matches: 8. The CDR3 runs to 15 residues. From germline, CDR1 is LGHNT and CDR2 FRNRAP. The CDR3 here is CASGLGLAGADEQFF. CDR3 DNA: TGTGCTAGTGGTTTGGGGCTCGCGGGAGCGGATGAGCAGTTCTTC.

V gene TRBV6-5 combines with J gene TRBJ1-4; 9 nucleotides line up with TRBD1. CDR1 MNHEY and CDR2 SVGAGI come from the germline V gene. After removal of 2 bases from V and 5 bases from J, the junction contained 3 bases not matched to a gene. This CDR3 contains 15 residues. This chain's CDR3 is CASSYAGTGNEKLFF. CDR3 sequence (DNA): TGTGCCAGCAGTTACGCCGGGACAGGGAATGAAAAACTGTTTTTT.